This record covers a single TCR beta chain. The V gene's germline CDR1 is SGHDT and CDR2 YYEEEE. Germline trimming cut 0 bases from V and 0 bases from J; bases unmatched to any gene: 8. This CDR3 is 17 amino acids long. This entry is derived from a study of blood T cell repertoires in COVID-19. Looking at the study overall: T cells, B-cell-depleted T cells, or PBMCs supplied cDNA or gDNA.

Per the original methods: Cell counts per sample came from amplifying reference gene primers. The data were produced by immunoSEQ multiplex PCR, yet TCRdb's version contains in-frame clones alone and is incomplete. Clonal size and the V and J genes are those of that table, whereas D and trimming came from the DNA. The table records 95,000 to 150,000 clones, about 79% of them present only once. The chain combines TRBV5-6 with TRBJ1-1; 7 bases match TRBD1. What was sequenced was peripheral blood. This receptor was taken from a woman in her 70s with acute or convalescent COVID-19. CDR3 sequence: CASSLGPGGRLNTEAFF. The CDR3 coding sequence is TGTGCCAGCAGCTTGGGGCCAGGGGGTCGGTTGAACACTGAAGCTTTCTTT.